This T cell receptor (beta chain) was found in a study of regulatory T cells in long-lasting Graves disease. Building of the TCR beta libraries involved iRepertoire HTBI primers and Arm-PCR of CDR3 regions. TCRdb redid the calling of the multiplex PCR reads with MiXCR, one entry per CDR3 protein. The repertoire includes hundreds of thousands of distinct CDR3 sequences, approximately 13% of them detected once, and 10% sits in the top ten. Turning to this clonotype: A much larger clone sits a single nucleotide away, making a read error possible.

Germline values: CDR1 SQVTM, CDR2 ANQGSEA. The CDR3 length is 14 residues. The time point denotes: newly diagnosed GD, antithyroid drugs for less than 3 months. RNA extracted from PBMCs served as the sequencing template. American Thyroid Association guidelines served as the basis for diagnosing Graves' disease. These same records also appear under a second study, on T cells in Graves' hyperthyroidism and ophthalmopathy.

This sequence originates from a man aged 25 to 40 with Graves disease. The sequences come from peripheral blood mononuclear cells (PBMCs), collected at new diagnosis, from a patient treated with antithyroid drugs. The rearrangement joins TRBV29-1 to TRBJ2-5; TRBD2 agrees at 7 bases. Here the CDR3 reads CSVEEGRDQEAQYF. The CDR3 DNA is TGCAGCGTTGAAGAGGGGAGGGATCAAGAGGCCCAGTACTTC.